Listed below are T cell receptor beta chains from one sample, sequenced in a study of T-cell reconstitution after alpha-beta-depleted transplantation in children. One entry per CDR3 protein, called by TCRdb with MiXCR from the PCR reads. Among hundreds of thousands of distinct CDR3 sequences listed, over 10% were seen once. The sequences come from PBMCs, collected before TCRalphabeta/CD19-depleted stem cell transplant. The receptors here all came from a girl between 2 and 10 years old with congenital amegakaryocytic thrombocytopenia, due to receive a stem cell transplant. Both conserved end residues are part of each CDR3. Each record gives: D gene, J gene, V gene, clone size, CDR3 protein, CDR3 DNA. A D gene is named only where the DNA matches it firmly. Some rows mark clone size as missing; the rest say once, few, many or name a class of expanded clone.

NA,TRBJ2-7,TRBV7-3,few,CASSLNGGEQYF,TGTGCCAGCAGCTTAAATGGGGGCGAGCAGTACTTC
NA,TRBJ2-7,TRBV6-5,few,CASSYSGQSPGWQYF,TGTGCCAGCAGTTACTCGGGACAAAGCCCGGGATGGCAGTACTTC
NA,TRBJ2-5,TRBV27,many,CASSFYGGETQYF,TGTGCCAGCAGTTTCTACGGGGGCGAGACCCAGTACTTC
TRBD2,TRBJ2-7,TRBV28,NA,CASKTSGIYEQYF,TGTGCCAGTAAGACTAGCGGGATCTACGAGCAGTACTTC
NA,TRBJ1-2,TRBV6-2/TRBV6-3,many,CASRNLTGRRNRYTF,TGTGCCAGCAGGAACCTGACAGGTCGCAGGAATCGCTACACCTTC
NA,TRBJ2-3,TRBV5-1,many,CASSGQRGPDTQYF,TGCGCCAGCAGCGGACAGAGGGGACCAGATACGCAGTATTTT
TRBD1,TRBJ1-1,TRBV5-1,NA,CASSPSGTGTPLNTEAFF,TGCGCCAGCAGCCCTTCCGGGACAGGGACCCCCTTGAACACTGAAGCTTTCTTT
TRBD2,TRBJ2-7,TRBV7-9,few,CASSLGRLAGGPVSSYEQYF,TGTGCCAGCAGCTTAGGAAGACTAGCGGGAGGGCCGGTTAGCTCCTACGAGCAGTACTTC
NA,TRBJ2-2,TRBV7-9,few,CASSLFQRTGELFF,TGTGCCAGCAGCTTATTCCAGCGCACCGGGGAGCTGTTTTTT
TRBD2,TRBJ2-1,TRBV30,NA,CAWRTIAGVIRRNEQFF,TGTGCCTGGAGGACTATAGCGGGAGTAATCAGGCGCAATGAGCAGTTCTTC
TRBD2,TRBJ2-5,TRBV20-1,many,CSANGRNQETQYF,TGCAGTGCTAACGGGAGGAACCAAGAGACCCAGTACTTC
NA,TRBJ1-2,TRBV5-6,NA,CASSLVIWKPYGYTF,TGTGCCAGCAGCTTGGTCATCTGGAAACCGTATGGCTACACCTTC
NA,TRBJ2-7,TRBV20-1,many,CSASAGTREEQYF,TGCAGTGCTAGTGCCGGGACACGTGAAGAGCAGTACTTC
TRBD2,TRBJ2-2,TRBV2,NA,CASSERTSGPNTGELFF,TGTGCCAGCAGCGAGAGGACTAGCGGGCCTAACACCGGGGAGCTGTTTTTT
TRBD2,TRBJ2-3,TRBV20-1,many,CSASDWGLAGVDTQYF,TGCAGTGCTAGCGACTGGGGACTAGCGGGAGTAGATACGCAGTATTTT
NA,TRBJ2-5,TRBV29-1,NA,CSVEGGTLNQETQYF,TGCAGCGTTGAAGGCGGGACCCTTAATCAAGAGACCCAGTACTTC
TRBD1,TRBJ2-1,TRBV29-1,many,CSVGKGTGIGSYNEQFF,TGCAGCGTTGGAAAAGGGACAGGGATCGGCTCCTACAATGAGCAGTTCTTC
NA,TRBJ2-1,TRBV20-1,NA,CSAIPPTSLSYNEQFF,TGCAGTGCTATTCCACCAACTAGCCTCTCTTACAATGAGCAGTTCTTC
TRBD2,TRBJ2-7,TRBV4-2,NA,CASSQESAGGSRQYF,TGTGCCAGCAGCCAAGAGTCAGCGGGAGGAAGTCGGCAGTACTTC
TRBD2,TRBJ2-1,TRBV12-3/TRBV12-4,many,CASSPTSFEQFF,TGTGCCAGCAGTCCGACTAGCTTTGAGCAGTTCTTC
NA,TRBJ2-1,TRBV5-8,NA,CASSLLGGSNEQFF,TGTGCCAGCAGCTTGCTCGGTGGGAGCAATGAGCAGTTCTTC
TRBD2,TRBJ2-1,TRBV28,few,CASSLFSSGRAEDQFF,TGTGCCAGCAGTCTCTTCTCTAGCGGGAGGGCCGAGGATCAGTTCTTC
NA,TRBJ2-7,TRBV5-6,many,CASSLDPSEQYF,TGTGCCAGCAGCTTGGACCCCTCCGAGCAGTACTTC
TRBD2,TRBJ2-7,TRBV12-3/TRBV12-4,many,CASSNSGRGFYEQYF,TGTGCCAGCAGTAATAGCGGGAGGGGATTCTACGAGCAGTACTTC
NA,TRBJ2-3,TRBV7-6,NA,CASSPDYPATDTQYF,TGTGCCAGCAGCCCTGACTACCCTGCCACAGATACGCAGTATTTT
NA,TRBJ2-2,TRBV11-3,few,CASSLRGAAGYTGELFF,TGTGCCAGCAGCTTAAGGGGAGCGGCGGGCTACACCGGGGAGCTGTTTTTT